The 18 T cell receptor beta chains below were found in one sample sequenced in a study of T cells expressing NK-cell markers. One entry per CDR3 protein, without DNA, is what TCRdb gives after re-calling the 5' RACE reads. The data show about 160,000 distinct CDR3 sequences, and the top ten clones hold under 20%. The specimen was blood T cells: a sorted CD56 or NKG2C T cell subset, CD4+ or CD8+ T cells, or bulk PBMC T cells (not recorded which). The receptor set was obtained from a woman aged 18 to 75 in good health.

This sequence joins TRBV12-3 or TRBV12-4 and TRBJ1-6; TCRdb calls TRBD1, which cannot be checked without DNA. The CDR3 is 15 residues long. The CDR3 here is CASSLEQGFLSPLHF.

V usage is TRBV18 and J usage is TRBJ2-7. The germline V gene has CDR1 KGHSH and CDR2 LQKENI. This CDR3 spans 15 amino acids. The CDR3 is CASSPPGLLTYEQYF.

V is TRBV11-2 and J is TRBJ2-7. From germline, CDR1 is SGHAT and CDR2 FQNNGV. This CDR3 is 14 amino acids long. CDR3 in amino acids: CASSSTGGPDEQYF.

Here the CDR3 reads CASSQSPTPTGELFF. The J gene is TRBJ2-2, the V gene TRBV16. Germline CDR1 reads KGHSY; CDR2 reads FQNENV. The CDR3 spans 15 residues.

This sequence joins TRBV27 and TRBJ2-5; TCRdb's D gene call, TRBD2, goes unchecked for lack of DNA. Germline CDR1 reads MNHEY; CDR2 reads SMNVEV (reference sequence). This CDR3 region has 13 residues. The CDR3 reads CASSTRGRETQYF.

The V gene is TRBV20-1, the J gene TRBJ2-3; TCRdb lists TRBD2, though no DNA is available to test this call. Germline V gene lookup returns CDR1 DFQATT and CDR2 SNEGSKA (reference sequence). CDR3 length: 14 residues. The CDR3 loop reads CSARVSGRRDTQYF.

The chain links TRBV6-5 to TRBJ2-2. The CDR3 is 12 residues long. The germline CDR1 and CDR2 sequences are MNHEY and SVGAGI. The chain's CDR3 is CASSRLSGELFF.

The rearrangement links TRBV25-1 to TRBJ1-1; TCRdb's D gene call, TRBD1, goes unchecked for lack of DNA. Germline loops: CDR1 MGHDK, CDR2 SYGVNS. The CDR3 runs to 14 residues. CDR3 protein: CASTIRARGTEAFF.

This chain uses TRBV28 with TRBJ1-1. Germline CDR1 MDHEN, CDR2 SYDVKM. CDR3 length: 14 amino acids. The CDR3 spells CASSLIVENTEAFF.

CDR3 amino acids: CASSEGTGGFREQYF. The chain is built from TRBV2 and TRBJ2-7; TCRdb lists TRBD1, though no DNA is available to test this call. Germline V gene lookup returns CDR1 SNHLY and CDR2 FYNNEI. CDR3 length equals 15 residues.

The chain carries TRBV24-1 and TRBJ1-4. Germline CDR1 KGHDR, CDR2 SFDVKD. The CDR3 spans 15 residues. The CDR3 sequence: CATSDGRPQNEKLFF.

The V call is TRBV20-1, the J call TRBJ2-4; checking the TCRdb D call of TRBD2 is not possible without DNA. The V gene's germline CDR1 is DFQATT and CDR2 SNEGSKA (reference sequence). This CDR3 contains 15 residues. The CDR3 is CSAGTWDLSRNIQYF.

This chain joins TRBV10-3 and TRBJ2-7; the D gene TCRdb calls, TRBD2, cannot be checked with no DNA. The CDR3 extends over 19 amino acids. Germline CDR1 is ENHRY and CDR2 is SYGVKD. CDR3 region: CAIRERLAGGPESSYEQYF.

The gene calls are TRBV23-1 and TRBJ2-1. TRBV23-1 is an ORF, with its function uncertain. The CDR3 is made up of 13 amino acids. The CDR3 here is CASSPFAEDEQFF.

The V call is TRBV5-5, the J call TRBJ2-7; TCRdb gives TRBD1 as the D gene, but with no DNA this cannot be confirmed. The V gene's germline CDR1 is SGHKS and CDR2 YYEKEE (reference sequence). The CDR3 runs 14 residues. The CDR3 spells CASPRGVTPYEQYF.

The CDR3 here is CSAPDVTGVNTEAFF. V gene TRBV20-1 combines with J gene TRBJ1-1; lacking DNA, the TRBD1 call made by TCRdb goes unchecked. The CDR3 consists of 15 residues. Germline V gene data show CDR1 as DFQATT and CDR2 as SNEGSKA (reference sequence).

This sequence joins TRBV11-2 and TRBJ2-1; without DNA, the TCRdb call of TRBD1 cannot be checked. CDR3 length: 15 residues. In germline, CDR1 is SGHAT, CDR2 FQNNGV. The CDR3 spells CASSLNLDRGHEQFF.

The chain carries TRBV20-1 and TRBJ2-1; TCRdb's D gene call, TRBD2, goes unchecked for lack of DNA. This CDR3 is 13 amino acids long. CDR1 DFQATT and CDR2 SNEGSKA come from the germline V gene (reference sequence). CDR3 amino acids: CRATSGYDNEQFF.